A selection of T cell receptor beta chains follows, all from one sample in a study of cytomegalovirus exposure and HLA in healthy donors. TCRdb's table, derived via immunoSEQ multiplex PCR, lists solely in-frame clones and lacks some. The repertoire holds roughly 150,000 clones, around 80% seen once, with under 15% in the top ten. Sequenced sample: PBMCs. The source of these receptors is a woman in her thirties or forties in good health and CMV-seronegative. The CDR3 runs from the conserved cysteine through the conserved F or W. Each record gives: J gene, V gene, CDR3 protein.

J gene: TRBJ1-5
V gene: TRBV2
CDR3 protein: CASSEGGAGQPQHF

J gene: TRBJ2-5
V gene: TRBV18
CDR3 protein: CASSSTGAQETQYF

J gene: TRBJ2-3
V gene: TRBV30
CDR3 protein: CAWGTGKGTDTQYF

J gene: TRBJ1-1
V gene: TRBV15
CDR3 protein: CATSSEANTEAFF

J gene: TRBJ2-7
V gene: TRBV5-1
CDR3 protein: CASSLGQGYYEQYF

J gene: TRBJ2-3
V gene: TRBV12-5
CDR3 protein: CASGLALGQLTDTQYF

J gene: TRBJ1-2
V gene: TRBV28
CDR3 protein: CASSLLGVGYTF

J gene: TRBJ1-5
V gene: TRBV6-1
CDR3 protein: CASNKQGAFGQPQHF

J gene: TRBJ2-5
V gene: TRBV7-3
CDR3 protein: CASSSQPGTLKETQYF

J gene: TRBJ2-5
V gene: TRBV29-1
CDR3 protein: CSVGHPRGETQYF

J gene: TRBJ2-2
V gene: TRBV6-6
CDR3 protein: CASSYSILVAGELFF

J gene: TRBJ1-1
V gene: TRBV4-3
CDR3 protein: CASSQQGQGSTEAFF

J gene: TRBJ1-2
V gene: TRBV30
CDR3 protein: CAWRFGQGYGYTF

J gene: TRBJ2-7
V gene: TRBV10-3
CDR3 protein: CAIGLGQVQYF

J gene: TRBJ2-1
V gene: TRBV19
CDR3 protein: CASSIRLAGGPGYNEQFF

J gene: TRBJ1-2
V gene: TRBV7-2
CDR3 protein: CASSSQGTRYTF

J gene: TRBJ2-3
V gene: TRBV4-3
CDR3 protein: CASSLTSGSADTQYF

J gene: TRBJ2-4
V gene: TRBV14
CDR3 protein: CASSQDQGQGFSRKNIQYF